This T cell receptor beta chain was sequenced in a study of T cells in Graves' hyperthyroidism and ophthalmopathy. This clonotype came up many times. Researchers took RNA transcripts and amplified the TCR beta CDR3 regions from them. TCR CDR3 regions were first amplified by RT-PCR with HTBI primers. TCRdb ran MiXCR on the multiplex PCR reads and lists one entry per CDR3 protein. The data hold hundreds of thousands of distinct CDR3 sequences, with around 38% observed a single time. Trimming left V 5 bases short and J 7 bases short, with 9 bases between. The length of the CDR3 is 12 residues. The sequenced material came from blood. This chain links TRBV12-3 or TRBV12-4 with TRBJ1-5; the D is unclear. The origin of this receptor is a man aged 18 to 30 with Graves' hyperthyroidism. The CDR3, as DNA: TGTGCCAGCAGTCCCAGTCGGCAGCCCCAGCATTTT. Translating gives CASSPSRQPQHF.